This T cell receptor (beta chain) derives from a study of T cell repertoires in cytomegalovirus infection. This clonotype has at least ten counts. Per the germline V gene, CDR1 is MNHEY and CDR2 is SMNVEV (reference sequence). V lost 6 bases, J lost 3 bases, and 22 bases stayed unmatched. The CDR3 totals 19 residues. TCRdb recomputed calls from the reads with MiXCR, one row per CDR3 protein. The repertoire holds about 490,000 distinct CDR3 sequences, with around 11% as singletons. Material: PBMCs. This TCR derives from a human donor in good health (CMV status not recorded). Some clones in this sample may be carry-over from other donors' samples. The chain employs TRBV27 and TRBJ1-1; 7 positions match TRBD1. DNA of the CDR3: TGTGCCAGCAGCCCCGGGGCAGGGGGGGTCGGAGGACCACACACTGAAGCTTTCTTT. Translated: CASSPGAGGVGGPHTEAFF.